This T cell receptor beta chain derives from a study of CD8 T cells in Susac syndrome. Notes on the study in general: Peak Susac CD8+ clonal expansion occurred in TEMRA cells and active patients. The study identified roughly seventeen and five Susac-specific public clones in total CD8+ and CD8+ TEMRA repertoires.

The V gene end was trimmed by 4 bases and the J gene end by 2 bases; junction bases not matched to a gene: 5. CDR1 is DFQATT, CDR2 SNEGSKA, per germline (reference sequence). The CDR3 has 15 residues. CD8+ and CD4+ T cells were negatively isolated; TEMRA cells were FACS-enriched. RNA amounts of about 0.5 to 1 ug underwent reverse transcription with random hexamers. Using its own MiXCR run on the immunoSEQ multiplex PCR reads, TCRdb lists one record per CDR3 protein. Among 100,000 to 150,000 distinct CDR3 sequences listed, about 95% were seen once. As regards this clonotype: Its antigen is not identified.

The sample comprised CD8+ T cells from PBMCs. This clonotype was sampled from a human donor with Susac syndrome. The chain couples TRBV20-1 to TRBJ2-2; 9 bases agree with TRBD2. CDR3 sequence reads: CSANPGTSNTGELFF. The CDR3 DNA follows: TGCAGTGCTAACCCCGGGACTAGCAACACCGGGGAGCTGTTTTTT.